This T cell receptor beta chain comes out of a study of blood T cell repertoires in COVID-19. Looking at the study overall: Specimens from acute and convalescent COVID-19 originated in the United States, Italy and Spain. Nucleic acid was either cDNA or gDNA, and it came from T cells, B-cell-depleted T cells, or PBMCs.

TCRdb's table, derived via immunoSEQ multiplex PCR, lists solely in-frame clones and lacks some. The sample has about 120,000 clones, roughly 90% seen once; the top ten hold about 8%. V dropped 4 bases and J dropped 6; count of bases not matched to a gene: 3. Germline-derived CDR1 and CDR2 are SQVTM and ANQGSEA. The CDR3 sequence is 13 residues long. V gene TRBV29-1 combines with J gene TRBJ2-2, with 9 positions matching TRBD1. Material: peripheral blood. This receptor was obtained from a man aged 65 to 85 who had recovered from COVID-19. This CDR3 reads CSVVRQGAGELFF. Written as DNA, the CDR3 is TGCAGCGTTGTTCGACAGGGGGCCGGGGAGCTGTTTTTT.